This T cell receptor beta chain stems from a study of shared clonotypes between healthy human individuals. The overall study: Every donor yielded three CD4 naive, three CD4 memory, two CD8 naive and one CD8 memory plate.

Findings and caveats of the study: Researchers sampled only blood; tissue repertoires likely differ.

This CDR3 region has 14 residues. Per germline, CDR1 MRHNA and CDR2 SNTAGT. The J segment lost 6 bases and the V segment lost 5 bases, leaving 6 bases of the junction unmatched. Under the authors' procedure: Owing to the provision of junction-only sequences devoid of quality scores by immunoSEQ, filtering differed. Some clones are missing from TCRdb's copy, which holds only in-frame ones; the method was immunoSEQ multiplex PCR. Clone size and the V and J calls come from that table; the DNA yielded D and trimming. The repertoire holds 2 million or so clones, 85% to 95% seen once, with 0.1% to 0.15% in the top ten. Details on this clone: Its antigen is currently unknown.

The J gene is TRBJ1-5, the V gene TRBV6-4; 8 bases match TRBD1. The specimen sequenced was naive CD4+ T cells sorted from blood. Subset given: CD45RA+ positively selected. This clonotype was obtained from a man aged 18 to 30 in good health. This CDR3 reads CASSPTGGGQPQHF. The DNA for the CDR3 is TGTGCCAGCAGTCCTACAGGGGGAGGTCAGCCCCAGCATTTT.